Reported below is one T cell receptor beta chain. What this receptor recognizes is not known. Per-base qualities were not stored, and no clone one base away is much larger. The germline V gene sets CDR1 to MGHRA and CDR2 to YSYEKL. Relative to germline, V is missing 0 bases and J is missing 7 bases, with 11 bases of the junction outside any gene match. CDR3 length: 18 amino acids, cysteine to phenylalanine. Only CDR3 DNA remains: 54 bases, in frame from the first base. This sample was taken from a study of blood T cells in healthy people across ages (dated by TCRdb to 2014 to 2015). Regarding the research as a whole: In model experiments, template switching captured roughly one uniquely barcoded TCR beta cDNA molecule for every two T cells. Four age groups were formed from the donors: young (average roughly 15 years), middle-aged (around 40), aged (around 62) and long-lived (roughly 88). Using deep sequencing normalized with unique cDNA molecular identifiers, the study measured how TCR beta repertoire diversity changes with age. To avoid experimental bias, donors of different ages were randomly spread across the sequencing lanes. Two additional independent replicas of 1 million unique cDNA reads from the same blood draw were analyzed for two donors (one aged 18 to 30 and one aged 80 or older). General conclusions and limits of the study: Estimates of total diversity based on one million sequenced T cells were regarded as lower bounds and as underestimates. Donor CMV infection status was unknown, potentially confounding age-related changes in expanded clonotypes. The percentage of naive T cells measured by flow cytometry correlated strongly with observed TCR beta diversity. Because profiling used bulk unsorted PBMCs, naive and antigen-experienced compartments could not be compared conclusively. Compared with the aged group, the long-lived group had more naive CD4+ T cells, fewer expanded clones and increased TCR diversity, a pattern suggesting age selection. Observed TCR beta diversity per million T cells fell roughly linearly with age, and a significant reduction was already apparent by age roughly 41.

Library method: 5' RACE. A second roughly 6 to 11 cycle PCR used a sample-barcoded 5' primer and a J-beta primer mix. A unique molecular identifier was introduced onto each TCR beta cDNA molecule by a template-switch 5' adaptor carrying 12 random nucleotides. At least 2.5 million CDR3-containing paired-end reads were obtained from each sample. All of the RNA was converted into first-strand cDNA using the Mint cDNA synthesis kit, with a TRBC-specific oligonucleotide serving as the primer. Following uracil-DNA glycosylase treatment, all cDNA underwent a first 18-cycle PCR with the universal primers M1SS and BC2_uni_R. Concerning the study's data processing: For normalization, 1 million high-quality reads were randomly selected from each sample, with every read carrying a distinct molecular identifier. Reads with shared molecular identifiers were discarded instead of being binned into consensus sequences. MiTCR, set to a Q25 quality threshold and the strictest error-elimination algorithm, was used for CDR3 identification, clonotype clustering and error correction. A nonparametric unseen species model with Euler transformation was used to estimate lower-bound total TCR beta diversity. TCRdb trimmed public reads at Q25 via fastp, called clones via MiXCR and kept in-frame beta chains. Every distinct CDR3 protein forms one entry, paired with its most common genes and DNA. For this entry, the V and J calls and clone size follow TCRdb and not the study's own pipeline. The sample table contains around 1,800,000 distinct CDR3 sequences; only one count was recorded for roughly two fifths of them. The ten biggest clones cover roughly 24% of the sample.

Donors were 39 systemically healthy Caucasian individuals from Russia aged roughly 6 to 95 years. Approximately 9.7 milliliters of peripheral blood were drawn from each donor into EDTA-treated Vacutainer tubes. Ficoll-Paque density-gradient centrifugation was used to isolate PBMCs, with at least 6 million obtained per sample. Total RNA was extracted from PBMCs with Trizol reagent, with at least 5.5 micrograms obtained per sample. For every donor, an aliquot of PBMCs went through flow cytometry to measure the percentages of naive CD45RAhigh/CD27high T cells. The sample comprised blood. The clonotype was recovered from a human donor in good health. This chain is built from TRBV4-1 and TRBJ2-1, with 11 middle bases fitting TRBD1. The CDR3 region: CASSQEEVRTGGFNEQFF. The bases are TGCGCCAGCAGCCAAGAAGAAGTGCGGACAGGGGGCTTTAATGAGCAGTTCTTC.